Listed below are T cell receptor beta chains from one sample, sequenced in a study of blood T cell repertoires in COVID-19. The method was immunoSEQ multiplex PCR; TCRdb's version includes in-frame clones alone and lacks a portion of them. The sample includes approximately 200,000 clones, just over 85% of them seen just once. Sequenced sample: peripheral blood. The receptors derive from a man aged 50 or older with acute or convalescent COVID-19. CDR3s include the opening cysteine and the closing phenylalanine or tryptophan. D genes are given only for firm matches. Clone sizes are given selectively: once, few, many, or a class where the clone is expanded.

>TRBJ1-5|TRBV3-1/TRBV3-2|TRBD1|.
TGTGCCAGCAGCCAAGGGCACAGGGGTAATCAGCCCCAGCATTTT
CASSQGHRGNQPQHF
>TRBJ2-5|TRBV5-1|.|.
TGCGCCAGCAGCTTGGGGTCCCTAGGGGGCCAAGAGACCCAGTACTTC
CASSLGSLGGQETQYF
>TRBJ1-5|TRBV7-2|.|.
TGTGCCAGCAGCCCGCAATTGGGGGGAAATCAGCCCCAGCATTTT
CASSPQLGGNQPQHF
>TRBJ2-7|TRBV5-6|TRBD2|few
TGTGCCAGCAGCTTGGTCGGGCGGGGGGCCTCCTACGAGCAGTACTTC
CASSLVGRGASYEQYF
>TRBJ1-1|TRBV10-1|.|.
TGCGCCAGCAGTGAGCAGGGATTACCGAACACTGAAGCTTTCTTT
CASSEQGLPNTEAFF
>TRBJ2-1|TRBV11-3|TRBD2|.
TGTGCCAGCAGCACGGGGGGAGCCAACAATGAGCAGTTCTTC
CASSTGGANNEQFF
>TRBJ2-3|TRBV19|TRBD2|.
TGTGCCAGTAGTATAGGACGGGGGGGCATTGCAGATACGCAGTATTTT
CASSIGRGGIADTQYF
>TRBJ2-6|TRBV6-5|.|.
TGTGCCAGCAGGCACGGGGAAACTGGGGCCAACGTCCTGACTTTC
CASRHGETGANVLTF
>TRBJ1-3|TRBV11-3|TRBD1|.
TGTGCCAGCAGCGCAGGGGGAACCTCTGGAAACACCATATATTTT
CASSAGGTSGNTIYF
>TRBJ1-2|TRBV6-5|.|once
TGTGCCAGCAGCAGGACAGACCAGTTTAACTATGGCTACACCTTC
CASSRTDQFNYGYTF